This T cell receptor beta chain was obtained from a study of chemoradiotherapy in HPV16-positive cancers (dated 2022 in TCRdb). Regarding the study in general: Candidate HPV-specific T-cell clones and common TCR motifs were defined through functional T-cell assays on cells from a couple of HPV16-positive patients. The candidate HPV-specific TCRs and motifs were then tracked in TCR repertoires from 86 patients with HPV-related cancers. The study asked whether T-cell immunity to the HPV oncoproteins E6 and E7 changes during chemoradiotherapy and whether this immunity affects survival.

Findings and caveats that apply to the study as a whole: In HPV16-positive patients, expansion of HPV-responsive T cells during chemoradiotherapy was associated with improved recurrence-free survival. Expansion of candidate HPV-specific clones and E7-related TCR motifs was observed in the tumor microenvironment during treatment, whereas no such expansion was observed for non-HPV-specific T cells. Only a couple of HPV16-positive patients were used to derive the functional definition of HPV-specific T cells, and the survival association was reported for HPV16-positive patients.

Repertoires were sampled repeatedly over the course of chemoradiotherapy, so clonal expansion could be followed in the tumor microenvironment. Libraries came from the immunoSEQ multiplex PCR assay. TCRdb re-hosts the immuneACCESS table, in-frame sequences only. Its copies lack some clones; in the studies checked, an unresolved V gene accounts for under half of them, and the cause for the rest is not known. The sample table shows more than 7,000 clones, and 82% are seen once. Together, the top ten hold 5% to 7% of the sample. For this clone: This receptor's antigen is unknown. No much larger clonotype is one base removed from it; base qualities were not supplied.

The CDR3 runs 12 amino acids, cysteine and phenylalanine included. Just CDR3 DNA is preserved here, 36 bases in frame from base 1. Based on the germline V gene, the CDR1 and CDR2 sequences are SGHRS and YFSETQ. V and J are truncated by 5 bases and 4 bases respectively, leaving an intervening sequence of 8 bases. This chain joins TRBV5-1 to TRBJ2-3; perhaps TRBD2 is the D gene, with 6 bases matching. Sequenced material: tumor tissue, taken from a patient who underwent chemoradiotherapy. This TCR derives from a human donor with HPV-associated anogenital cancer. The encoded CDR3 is CASRGGADTQYF. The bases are TGCGCCAGCAGAGGCGGGGCAGATACGCAGTATTTT.